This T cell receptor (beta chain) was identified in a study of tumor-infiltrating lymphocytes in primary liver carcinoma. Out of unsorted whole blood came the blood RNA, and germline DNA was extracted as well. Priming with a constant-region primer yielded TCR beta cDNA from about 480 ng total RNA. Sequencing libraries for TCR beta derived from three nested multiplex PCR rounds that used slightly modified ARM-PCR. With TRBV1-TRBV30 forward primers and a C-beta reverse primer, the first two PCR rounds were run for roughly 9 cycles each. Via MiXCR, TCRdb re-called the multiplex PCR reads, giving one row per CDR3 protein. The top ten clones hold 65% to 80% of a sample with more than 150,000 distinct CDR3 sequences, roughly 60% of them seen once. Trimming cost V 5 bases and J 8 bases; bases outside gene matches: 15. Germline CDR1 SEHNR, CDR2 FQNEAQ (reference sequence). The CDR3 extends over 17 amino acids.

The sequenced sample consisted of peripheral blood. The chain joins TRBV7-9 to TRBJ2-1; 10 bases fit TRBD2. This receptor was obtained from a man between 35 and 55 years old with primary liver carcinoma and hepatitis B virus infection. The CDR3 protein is CASSPGEAGGPIDEQFF. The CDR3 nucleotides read TGTGCCAGCAGCCCCGGGGAAGCGGGAGGGCCTATTGATGAGCAGTTCTTC. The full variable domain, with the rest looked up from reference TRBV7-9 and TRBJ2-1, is DTGVSQNPRHKITKRGQNVTFRCDPISEHNRLYWYRQTLGQGPEFLTYFQNEAQLEKSRLLSDRFSAERPKGSFSTLEIQRTEQGDSAMYLCASSPGEAGGPIDEQFFGPGTRLTVL.